The 27 T cell receptor beta chains listed next were all sequenced from one sample in a study of shared T cell receptors in the human thymus. Sequenced by immunoSEQ multiplex PCR; TCRdb stores in-frame clones only, minus some. The sample contains about 710,000 clones, about 90% of which appear only once. The data also belong to a second study, concerning human thymus T cells.

The source material was thymocytes. Every receptor here comes from a boy under three years old with a congenital heart defect.

The genes are TRBV6-5 and TRBJ2-5; D perhaps matches TRBD1 (6 bases). V lost 4 bases to trimming and J lost 2 bases, with 8 bases between them. Germline V CDR1 and CDR2: MNHEY, SVGAGI. CDR3 length equals 13 residues. The CDR3 is CASSSTGQETQYF. The CDR3 coding sequence is TGTGCCAGCAGTTCCACAGGGCAAGAGACCCAGTACTTC.

CDR3 nucleotides: TGTGCCAGCAGACCGACAGGGGGCTACAATGAGCAGTTCTTC. It encodes CASRPTGGYNEQFF. The chain links TRBV6-1 to TRBJ2-1, with 9 positions matching TRBD1. Germline V gene sequence: CDR1 MNHNS, CDR2 SASEGT. This CDR3 comprises 14 residues. With V trimmed by 6 bases and J by 3 bases, 3 bases remained unmatched.

The CDR3 DNA is TGTGCCAGCCGAACAAACGCGGCTAATGAAAAACTGTTTTTT. Amino acids: CASRTNAANEKLFF. The rearrangement links TRBV27 to TRBJ1-4; no firm D call. The V end was cut by 8 bases, the J end by 3 bases, with 13 bases between. Germline CDR1 reads MNHEY; CDR2 reads SMNVEV (reference sequence). CDR3 length: 14 amino acids.

CDR3 residues: CASSGTSASTDTQYF. The CDR3 nucleotides read TGTGCCAGCAGTGGGACTAGCGCTAGCACAGATACGCAGTATTTT. The chain carries TRBV6-1 and TRBJ2-3, with 9 positions matching TRBD2. V gave up 4 bases and J gave up 0 bases; unmatched junction bases: 2. The CDR3 covers 15 residues. Germline assignment: CDR1 MNHNS and CDR2 SASEGT.

The chain joins TRBV4-1 to TRBJ1-4, with 11 nucleotides matching TRBD1. With 3 bases clipped from V and 2 bases from J, the junction kept 5 bases outside the gene matches. Germline assignment: CDR1 MGHRA and CDR2 YSYEKL. The CDR3 sequence is 17 residues long. The CDR3 region is CASSQGQGGVTNEKLFF. CDR3 in DNA: TGCGCCAGCAGCCAGGGACAGGGGGGTGTGACTAATGAAAAACTGTTTTTT.

The rearrangement uses TRBV5-8 and TRBJ2-5; D remains unclear. The J call may be wrong; the DNA end is better matched by TRBJ2-7. CDR1 is SGHTS and CDR2 is YDEGEE in the germline V gene. The CDR3 length is 15 residues. For the CDR3, the DNA is TGTGCCAGCAGCTTGGGCAGGTCGAGCTCCTACGAGCAGTACTTC. Its protein product is CASSLGRSSSYEQYF.

The rearrangement joins TRBV7-8 to TRBJ1-1; TRBD1 matches at 9 bases. Germline V gene lookup returns CDR1 SGHVS and CDR2 FQNEAQ. The V segment lost 1 base and the J segment 5 bases; nucleotides outside the gene matches: 8. This CDR3 region has 16 residues. CDR3 sequence (DNA): TGTGCCAGCAGCTTAGTTGGGGGGGGACAGGGTACTGAAGCTTTCTTT. It codes for CASSLVGGGQGTEAFF.

This clone turned up a few times. The chain combines TRBV27 with TRBJ1-2; 7 bases match TRBD1. From germline, CDR1 is MNHEY and CDR2 SMNVEV (reference sequence). This CDR3 region has 13 residues. V shed 6 bases and J 7 bases; nucleotides not matched to a gene: 8. Here the CDR3 reads CASSPNRGGGYTF. The CDR3 DNA reads TGTGCCAGCAGCCCGAACAGGGGTGGTGGCTACACCTTC.

This clone was picked up a small number of times. The V and J genes are TRBV4-1 and TRBJ2-7; 7 bases align to TRBD2. The germline V gene has CDR1 MGHRA and CDR2 YSYEKL. With 2 bases clipped from V and 8 bases from J, the junction kept 15 bases outside the gene matches. This CDR3 is 16 amino acids long. DNA of the CDR3: TGCGCCAGCAGCCAAAATGGGGCGGGAGAAGGTGGAAAGCAGTACTTC. Its protein is CASSQNGAGEGGKQYF.

The chain recombines TRBV11-2 with TRBJ1-1; tentative D call: TRBD1 (6 bases). Deletions cut 1 base from V and 0 bases from J, with 12 bases between. Germline CDR1 reads SGHAT; CDR2 reads FQNNGV. This CDR3 region has 16 residues. DNA for the CDR3: TGTGCCAGCAGCTTAGTGGGGGGGCCACTGAACACTGAAGCTTTCTTT. This encodes CASSLVGGPLNTEAFF.

V is TRBV7-2 and J is TRBJ2-1, with 8 bases identical to TRBD2. The germline V gene has CDR1 SGHTA and CDR2 FQGNSA. The CDR3 covers 17 residues. V lost 1 base and J lost 10; bases outside the gene matches: 15. CDR3 bases: TGTGCCAGCAGCTTAGGGGGTCTAGCGGGTCCCCGATGGGAGCAGTTCTTC. It is translated as CASSLGGLAGPRWEQFF.

The rearrangement links TRBV9 to TRBJ1-3; 8 positions agree with TRBD1. The junction had 4 bases not matched to a gene; V was cut back by 3 bases and J by 2 bases. The CDR3 runs to 15 residues. Germline loops: CDR1 SGDLS, CDR2 YYNGEE. This CDR3 is CASSEKTGAGNTIYF. DNA for the CDR3: TGTGCCAGCAGCGAAAAGACAGGGGCTGGAAACACCATATATTTT.

This sequence joins TRBV7-9 and TRBJ1-4; 8 nucleotides match TRBD1. The CDR3 sequence is 14 residues long. The V and J ends lost 5 bases and 7 bases, in that order; junction bases with no gene match: 6. Germline CDR1 SEHNR, CDR2 FQNEAQ (reference sequence). The CDR3 loop reads CASSTTGASEKLFF. DNA of the CDR3: TGTGCCAGCAGCACGACAGGGGCGAGTGAAAAACTGTTTTTT.

The gene calls are TRBV7-2 and TRBJ2-3; 11 bases map to TRBD1. CDR1 and CDR2 (germline): SGHTA, FQGNSA. CDR3 length: 15 amino acids. Trimming at V came to 6 bases and at J to 4 bases, leaving 6 bases not matched to a gene. The CDR3 region has the DNA TGTGCCAGCAGTCCCGGGACAGGGGGTTCAGATACGCAGTATTTT. Translating gives CASSPGTGGSDTQYF.

V gene TRBV2 combines with J gene TRBJ2-5; 9 nucleotides line up with TRBD2. The J segment lost 3 bases and the V segment lost 7 bases, leaving 12 bases of the junction unmatched. Per germline, CDR1 SNHLY and CDR2 FYNNEI. The CDR3 spans 16 residues. The CDR3 reads CASKRGEWPHKETQYF. The CDR3 DNA sequence: TGTGCCAGCAAGCGGGGGGAGTGGCCACACAAAGAGACCCAGTACTTC. The full variable domain, in which reference TRBV2 and TRBJ2-5 provide the parts outside the CDR3, is EPEVTQTPSHQVTQMGQEVILRCVPISNHLYFYWYRQILGQKVEFLVSFYNNEISEKSEIFDDQFSVERPDGSNFTLKIRSTKLEDSAMYFCASKRGEWPHKETQYFGPGTRLLVL.

This chain joins TRBV5-5 and TRBJ1-1; no clear D. The CDR3 runs 14 residues. V was pared by 3 bases and J by 3 bases, with 12 bases between. CDR1 is SGHKS, CDR2 YYEKEE, per germline (reference sequence). The CDR3 loop is CASSSQINHTEAFF. The CDR3 bases are TGTGCCAGCAGCTCCCAGATTAATCACACTGAAGCTTTCTTT.

This clone showed up just once. V usage is TRBV4-3 and J usage is TRBJ2-5; D ambiguous. The closer fit of TRBJ2-7 to the DNA end suggests the J call may be wrong. From germline, CDR1 is LGHNA and CDR2 YSLEER. The CDR3 is made up of 14 amino acids. CDR3 amino acids: CASSQGARFYEQYF. The CDR3 region has the DNA TGCGCCAGCAGCCAAGGGGCCAGGTTCTACGAGCAGTACTTC.

V gene TRBV28 combines with J gene TRBJ1-5, with D uncertain. The CDR3 is 15 residues long. Trimming removed 1 base from V and 4 bases from J, with 11 bases in between. Germline lookup yields CDR1 MDHEN and CDR2 SYDVKM. Written as DNA, the CDR3 is TGTGCCAGCAGTTTATTCTCTGGTCGGAATCAGCCCCAGCATTTT. It yields the protein CASSLFSGRNQPQHF. Full variable domain (missing parts from reference TRBV28 and TRBJ1-5): DVKVTQSSRYLVKRTGEKVFLECVQDMDHENMFWYRQDPGLGLRLIYFSYDVKMKEKGDIPEGYSVSREKKERFSLILESASTNQTSMYLCASSLFSGRNQPQHFGDGTRLSIL.

The chain carries TRBV7-8 and TRBJ2-1; TRBD2 matches 15 bases. The V segment lost 4 bases and the J segment 6 bases; nucleotides outside the gene matches: 10. CDR3 length: 18 residues. Germline V gives CDR1 SGHVS, CDR2 FQNEAQ. The CDR3 is CASSCGLAGGPALNEQFF. CDR3 sequence (DNA): TGTGCCAGCAGCTGTGGACTAGCGGGAGGGCCGGCTCTCAATGAGCAGTTCTTC. The full variable domain, completed using reference TRBV7-8 and TRBJ2-1, is GAGVSQSPRYKVAKRGQDVALRCDPISGHVSLFWYQQALGQGPEFLTYFQNEAQLDKSGLPSDRFFAERPEGSVSTLKIQRTQQEDSAVYLCASSCGLAGGPALNEQFFGPGTRLTVL.

The chain couples TRBV9 to TRBJ2-1; 11 bases match TRBD2. The CDR3 runs 18 residues. The V gene end was trimmed by 0 bases and the J gene end by 1 base; junction bases not matched to a gene: 6. The germline V gene encodes CDR1 SGDLS and CDR2 YYNGEE. CDR3 loop: CASSVGSGRASSYNEQFF. For the CDR3, the DNA is TGTGCCAGCAGCGTAGGTAGCGGGAGGGCCTCTTCCTACAATGAGCAGTTCTTC.

This clone was recorded a few times. The CDR3 region is CAIKAGAREQFF. The CDR3 coding sequence is TGTGCCATCAAAGCGGGGGCCCGGGAGCAGTTCTTC. The chain is built from TRBV10-3 and TRBJ2-1; the match to TRBD2 covers 8 bases. The junction had 6 bases not matched to a gene; V was cut back by 7 bases and J by 10 bases. CDR1 and CDR2 (germline): ENHRY, SYGVKD. The CDR3 loop spans 12 amino acids.

The chain combines TRBV19 with TRBJ2-5, with TRBD2 identical over 11 bases. The CDR3 sequence is 15 residues long. Trimming at V came to 3 bases and at J to 2 bases, leaving 2 bases not matched to a gene. The germline V gene has CDR1 LNHDA and CDR2 SQIVND (reference sequence). The CDR3: CASSIRTSGQETQYF. Written as DNA, the CDR3 is TGTGCCAGTAGTATTCGGACTAGCGGGCAAGAGACCCAGTACTTC.

This sequence joins TRBV11-2 and TRBJ2-7; 14 nucleotides line up with TRBD2. V was pared by 1 base and J by 2 bases, with 10 bases of the junction left unmatched. The CDR3 has 19 residues. The germline V gene encodes CDR1 SGHAT and CDR2 FQNNGV. The CDR3 is CASSLGGTSGRSLTYEQYF. The CDR3 DNA reads TGTGCCAGCAGCTTAGGGGGGACTAGCGGGAGATCATTAACCTACGAGCAGTACTTC.

V gene TRBV29-1 combines with J gene TRBJ1-6, with 8 nucleotides matching TRBD1. Germline CDR1 reads SQVTM; CDR2 reads ANQGSEA. Germline trimming cut 7 bases from V and 5 bases from J; bases unmatched to any gene: 7. The CDR3 sequence is 14 residues long. The CDR3: CSARTGNHNSPLHF. CDR3 DNA: TGCAGCGCCCGGACAGGGAACCATAATTCACCCCTCCACTTT.

This clone was seen more than once but under ten times. This chain joins TRBV25-1 and TRBJ1-4; TRBD1 aligns across 7 bases. CDR3 length equals 16 residues. V gave up 6 bases and J gave up 0 bases; unmatched junction bases: 7. Germline CDR1 is MGHDK and CDR2 is SYGVNS. The CDR3 nucleotides read TGTGCCAGCAGCCCCACGGGGACAGCAACTAATGAAAAACTGTTTTTT. Amino acid sequence: CASSPTGTATNEKLFF.

This chain joins TRBV6-5 and TRBJ2-1; 8 nucleotides line up with TRBD1. CDR1 and CDR2 (germline): MNHEY, SVGAGI. The CDR3 contains 14 residues. V dropped 6 bases and J dropped 2; count of bases not matched to a gene: 3. The CDR3 DNA is TGTGCCAGCAGGTCGGACAGGGCCTACAATGAGCAGTTCTTC. It translates to CASRSDRAYNEQFF.

Concerning this clone: This same CDR3 is encoded by further DNA sequences in the sample. Here the CDR3 DNA reads TGTGCCAGCAGTGTGGGAAAAGGGGCGCGCTATAATTCACCCCTCCACTTT. Protein product: CASSVGKGARYNSPLHF. The chain couples TRBV6-1 to TRBJ1-6; maybe TRBD1 (5 bases). The CDR3 covers 17 residues. Germline-derived CDR1 and CDR2 are MNHNS and SASEGT. V was shortened by 4 bases and J by 3 bases, with 16 bases between the two germline ends.